The entry below describes one T cell receptor (beta chain). The sample originates from a study of blood T cell repertoires in COVID-19. Study-level background: Sources were T cells, B-cell-depleted T cells, or PBMCs; the material itself was cDNA or gDNA.

The CDR3 is 13 residues long. Trimming stripped 5 bases from V and 6 bases from J, with 13 bases between. The germline CDR1 and CDR2 sequences are SNHLY and FYNNEI. Cohort 3 donors were reported recovered after two negative PCRs, clearance, or symptom resolution. Sequencing used immunoSEQ multiplex PCR; TCRdb keeps in-frame clones, though not all of them. Found here are roughly 230,000 clones, 84% of them singletons; the top ten hold about 3%. Material for sequencing was PBMCs or T cells enriched from blood (not recorded which). V gene TRBV2 combines with J gene TRBJ1-1; the D is unclear. The receptor was derived from a middle-aged man who had recovered from COVID-19. The CDR3 DNA is TGTGCCAGCAGTCCTCGGTGGCAGGCTGAAGCTTTCTTT. Protein sequence: CASSPRWQAEAFF.